This T cell receptor beta chain came from a study of blood T cell repertoires in COVID-19. This clone has a handful of counts. V shed 10 bases, J shed 0 bases, and the junction held 35 bases outside the gene matches. CDR1 is LNHDA, CDR2 SQIVND, per germline (reference sequence). The CDR3 loop spans 23 amino acids. The table came from immunoSEQ multiplex PCR; TCRdb's copy has only in-frame clones and leaves some out. The data contain around 330,000 clones, about nine tenths of them seen just once; the ten biggest clones take up around 2.5%. The chain has TRBV19 and TRBJ1-1; 7 bases map to TRBD1. The sample consisted of PBMCs or T cells enriched from blood (not recorded which). The origin of this receptor is a man in his fifties or sixties who had recovered from COVID-19. CDR3 region: CATSRGVGGLPQTPSRMNTEAFF. CDR3 in DNA: TGTGCCACCTCAAGAGGGGTAGGGGGCCTGCCGCAAACCCCATCGAGGATGAACACTGAAGCTTTCTTT.